These 26 T cell receptor beta chains were sequenced from one sample in a study of blood T cells in healthy people across ages. Then a second PCR, running about 7 to 11 cycles, was carried out with a sample-barcoded 5' primer and a J-beta primer mix. Each CDR3 protein gets one entry after TCRdb re-called the 5' RACE reads with MiXCR. The table records 650,000 to 1,000,000 distinct CDR3 sequences, around 36% of them present only once. Sequences were obtained from blood. The receptors were sampled from a man between 18 and 35 years old in good health.

A note on this clonotype: A much larger clone lies a single base off, so this may be a read error. The rearrangement joins TRBV6-5 to TRBJ1-2; 7 bases are shared with TRBD1. The CDR3 loop spans 16 amino acids. Germline loops: CDR1 MNHEY, CDR2 SVGAGI. With V trimmed by 5 bases and J by 0 bases, 9 bases remained unmatched. The CDR3 reads CASSPNRGTTNYGYTF. The CDR3 coding sequence is TGTGCCAGCAGTCCGAACAGGGGTACCACTAACTATGGCTACACCTTC.

J is TRBJ2-7 and V is TRBV3-1, with TRBD2 identical over 12 bases. Germline CDR1 and CDR2: LGHDT and YNNKEL (reference sequence). Trimming took 3 bases from V and 7 from J; bases not matched to a gene: 10. The CDR3 consists of 16 residues. The CDR3 sequence is CASSHRLAGAHNEQYF. CDR3 nucleotide sequence: TGTGCCAGCAGCCACCGACTAGCGGGGGCCCACAATGAGCAGTACTTC.

This clonotype has only a few counts. The chain carries TRBV14 and TRBJ2-1; D assignment may be TRBD1 or TRBD2 (5 bases each). The ends were cut back, 4 bases at V and 8 bases at J, with 15 bases in the middle. This CDR3 spans 14 amino acids. In germline, CDR1 is SGHDN, CDR2 FVKESK. The CDR3 DNA follows: TGTGCCAGCAGCCGCAGGAGAGGGGACCATGAGCAGTTCTTC. Protein product: CASSRRRGDHEQFF.

This clonotype was seen only a few times. V is TRBV11-2 and J is TRBJ2-1; 10 bases agree with TRBD2. J was trimmed by 2 bases and V by 5 bases; bases with no gene match: 6. This CDR3 has 16 residues. Germline CDR1 is SGHAT and CDR2 is FQNNGV. DNA for the CDR3: TGTGCCAGCAGCGCCGTAGCGGGGGGAACCTACAATGAGCAGTTCTTC. Residues: CASSAVAGGTYNEQFF.

This clonotype was seen at least ten times. This sequence joins TRBV25-1 and TRBJ2-3; D remains ambiguous. There are 12 residues in the CDR3. Deletions cut 4 bases from V and 4 bases from J, with 6 bases between. Germline V gives CDR1 MGHDK, CDR2 SYGVNS. This CDR3 is CASSGGADTQYF. The CDR3 nucleotides read TGTGCCAGCAGTGGTGGGGCAGATACGCAGTATTTT.

In its sample, this clonotype was seen a few times. This rearrangement joins TRBV6-6 to TRBJ1-1; the D is unclear. Germline CDR1 reads MNHNY; CDR2 reads SVGAGI (reference sequence). The CDR3 loop spans 13 amino acids. Trimming cost V 7 bases and J 1 base, with 10 bases left between them. CDR3 amino acids: CASTPDGNTEAFF. The CDR3 DNA sequence: TGTGCCAGCACCCCGGACGGGAACACTGAAGCTTTCTTT.

The J gene is TRBJ2-3, the V gene TRBV5-1; 7 positions match TRBD1. This CDR3 is 15 amino acids long. The germline V gene has CDR1 SGHRS and CDR2 YFSETQ. J was trimmed by 8 bases and V by 4 bases; bases with no gene match: 13. This chain's CDR3 is CASSKTGPGYGTQYF. The CDR3 DNA reads as TGCGCCAGCAGCAAGACAGGGCCTGGTTATGGTACGCAGTATTTT.

The chain has TRBV20-1 and TRBJ1-1; no clear D gene. V was clipped by 0 bases and J by 3 bases, with 11 bases between them. This CDR3 region has 14 residues. CDR1 is DFQATT and CDR2 is SNEGSKA in the germline V gene (reference sequence). As DNA, the CDR3 is TGCAGTGCTAGAGATCCCAGCCCGTACACTGAAGCTTTCTTT. It translates to CSARDPSPYTEAFF.

This chain uses TRBV2 with TRBJ2-7, with 7 bases that match TRBD2. The CDR3 length is 14 residues. Germline-derived CDR1 and CDR2 are SNHLY and FYNNEI. V dropped 3 bases and J dropped 3; count of bases not matched to a gene: 5. CDR3: CASSDRGGDYEQYF. CDR3 sequence (DNA): TGTGCCAGCAGTGACCGCGGGGGAGACTACGAGCAGTACTTC.

This clonotype appeared once. The chain is built from TRBV10-3 and TRBJ2-3, with D tentatively TRBD2 (6 bases). CDR1 and CDR2 (germline): ENHRY, SYGVKD. With 3 bases removed from V and 0 bases from J, the gap between germline ends came to 10 bases. The CDR3 has 15 residues. CDR3 bases: TGTGCCATCAGTGACGGGAGCACTAGCACAGATACGCAGTATTTT. Protein product: CAISDGSTSTDTQYF.

This clonotype was counted only a few times. The chain uses TRBV10-3 and TRBJ2-1; D is unresolved. The CDR3 runs to 15 residues. V shed 6 bases and J shed 0 bases, with 12 bases lying between them. The germline V gene has CDR1 ENHRY and CDR2 SYGVKD. The CDR3 DNA reads TGTGCCATCAGGCTTCAGGTAGACTCCTACAATGAGCAGTTCTTC. It specifies CAIRLQVDSYNEQFF.

This chain links TRBV7-2 with TRBJ2-3; D is possibly TRBD2 (5 bases). CDR3 length: 15 residues. The ends were cut back, 3 bases at V and 0 bases at J, with 10 bases in the middle. CDR1 is SGHTA, CDR2 FQGNSA, per germline. CDR3 nucleotide sequence: TGTGCCAGCAGCTTCCTAGGACTTAGCACAGATACGCAGTATTTT. It translates to CASSFLGLSTDTQYF.

The V and J genes are TRBV20-1 and TRBJ1-2, with 7 bases that match TRBD1. CDR3 length: 13 residues. Trimming at V came to 5 bases and at J to 4 bases, leaving 7 bases not matched to a gene. CDR1 DFQATT and CDR2 SNEGSKA come from the germline V gene (reference sequence). The CDR3 loop reads CSARGQFSYGYTF. The CDR3 bases are TGCAGTGCTCGGGGACAGTTCTCCTATGGCTACACCTTC.

Remarks on this clonotype: A much larger clonotype is one base distant, so this may be a read error. This chain joins TRBV15 and TRBJ2-3; D may be TRBD2 (6 bases). The CDR3 totals 13 residues. Germline CDR1 is LNHNV and CDR2 is YYDKDF (reference sequence). CDR3 protein: CATTSELTDTRYF. The CDR3 nucleotides are TGTGCCACCACTAGCGAACTCACAGATACGCGGTATTTT.

This clonotype was observed a single time. This may come from a read error, since a much larger clone is one base off. V gene TRBV10-3 combines with J gene TRBJ2-5; possible D gene TRBD1, 6 bases. Germline CDR1 and CDR2: ENHRY and SYGVKD. Trimming shortened V by 5 bases and J by 2 bases, and 15 bases separated the two germline ends. The CDR3 runs to 15 residues. The DNA for the CDR3 is TGTGCCATCAGTAGCAGTTCGACAGGACAAGAGACCCAGTACTTC. Translated, it gives CAISSSSTGQETQYF.

The table lists this clonotype with a few counts. The chain carries TRBV6-5 and TRBJ1-5; 7 bases align to TRBD1. The length of the CDR3 is 15 residues. Losses at the gene ends were 4 bases for V and 3 bases for J; bases not matched to a gene: 6. Germline V gives CDR1 MNHEY, CDR2 SVGAGI. The CDR3, as DNA: TGTGCCAGCAGTTCCCACAGGGGACCCAATCAGCCCCAGCATTTT. The encoded protein is CASSSHRGPNQPQHF.

To note about this clonotype: One base away lies a much larger clone, so this may be a sequencing read error. V and J are TRBV7-9 and TRBJ2-1, with a possible D match to TRBD2 (5 bases). V was trimmed by 1 base and J by 13 bases, leaving 23 bases between them. CDR3 length: 16 amino acids. The germline V gene has CDR1 SEHNR and CDR2 FQNEAQ (reference sequence). The CDR3 DNA reads TGTGCCAGCAGCTTAGAATCCGGGCCGACATGGGAGACCCAGTTCTTC. This encodes CASSLESGPTWETQFF.

This clonotype has at least ten counts. V gene TRBV5-1 combines with J gene TRBJ2-1, with 8 positions matching TRBD1. The V gene's germline CDR1 is SGHRS and CDR2 YFSETQ. J lost 8 bases, V lost 4 bases, and 5 bases had no gene match. The CDR3 consists of 13 residues. The DNA for the CDR3 is TGCGCCAGCAGCCCAGACAGGGGCCATGAGCAGTTCTTC. It translates to CASSPDRGHEQFF.

This clonotype showed up just a few times. The rearrangement joins TRBV20-1 to TRBJ2-7; 8 positions agree with TRBD2. This CDR3 has 14 residues. CDR1 and CDR2 (germline): DFQATT, SNEGSKA (reference sequence). V was clipped by 5 bases and J by 3 bases; unmatched bases: 9. In DNA, the CDR3 is TGCAGTGCTTTGAATACGGGGGGGTACTACGAGCAGTACTTC. Encoded protein: CSALNTGGYYEQYF.

V gene TRBV4-3 combines with J gene TRBJ2-1; TRBD1 agrees at 9 bases. The V and J ends lost 1 base and 8 bases, in that order; junction bases with no gene match: 6. The CDR3 sequence is 15 residues long. The germline V gene has CDR1 LGHNA and CDR2 YSLEER. For the CDR3, the DNA is TGCGCCAGCAGCCAAGGGGACAGGGATGGGGATGAGCAGTTCTTC. Translation gives CASSQGDRDGDEQFF.

This clonotype has a count of ten or more. The chain couples TRBV6-5 to TRBJ1-2, with 9 positions matching TRBD1. Germline trimming cut 5 bases from V and 8 bases from J; bases unmatched to any gene: 6. The CDR3 is 13 amino acids. Germline CDR1 MNHEY, CDR2 SVGAGI. Written as DNA, the CDR3 is TGTGCCAGCAGTGAAGGGACAGGGTTCGGCTACACCTTC. This encodes CASSEGTGFGYTF.

This clonotype was seen a few times. V gene TRBV29-1 combines with J gene TRBJ1-1; tentative D call: TRBD1 (5 bases). V gave up 6 bases and J gave up 0 bases, with 8 bases separating them. The germline V gene has CDR1 SQVTM and CDR2 ANQGSEA. The CDR3 loop spans 12 amino acids. For the CDR3, the DNA is TGCAGCGTCCGGGGCGTGAACACTGAAGCTTTCTTT. As protein: CSVRGVNTEAFF.

This clonotype was seen more than once but under ten times. V is TRBV12-3 or TRBV12-4 and J is TRBJ1-1; the D gene is possibly TRBD1 (5 bases). This CDR3 contains 10 residues. With 8 bases removed from V and 8 bases from J, the gap between germline ends came to 9 bases. The CDR3 here is CASGEGEAFF. CDR3 coding DNA: TGTGCCAGCGGTGAGGGGGAAGCTTTCTTT.

The chain carries TRBV6-1 and TRBJ1-1; D is ambiguous. Between the trimmed V and J ends, which lost 7 bases and 5 bases, there was a span of 20 bases. CDR1 and CDR2 (germline): MNHNS, SASEGT. The CDR3 covers 15 residues. The CDR3 sequence is CASIQGISGGTEAFF. The CDR3 DNA reads TGTGCCAGCATTCAAGGGATATCAGGAGGGACTGAAGCTTTCTTT.

This chain uses TRBV6-1 with TRBJ2-1, with D possibly being TRBD1 (6 bases). Per germline, CDR1 MNHNS and CDR2 SASEGT. This CDR3 comprises 18 residues. V lost 4 bases and J 0 bases, leaving 19 bases between the germline ends. The CDR3 DNA is TGTGCCAGCAGTGCAAAGGGGGACGGAGCGAGCTCCTACAATGAGCAGTTCTTC. Translated: CASSAKGDGASSYNEQFF.

This clonotype was seen ten or more times. The CDR3 nucleotides are TGTGCCAGCACCTTACAGGGGAGAGTCGTAGAGACCCAGTACTTC. It encodes CASTLQGRVVETQYF. The chain uses TRBV12-3 or TRBV12-4 and TRBJ2-5; 7 bases line up with TRBD1. The CDR3 runs to 15 residues. The V segment lost 7 bases and the J segment 4 bases; nucleotides outside the gene matches: 12.